The clone carrying this TCR beta chain was picked up a small number of times. The antigen remains unidentified. This entry comes from a study of T-cell reconstitution after alpha-beta-depleted transplantation in children. Study-level results: From surviving recipient T cells and thymic progenitors came the high day-60 TCRbeta diversity observed in some patients. At around two months after transplant, the alpha-beta T cells were reportedly derived from several hundred expanded clones that came from non-depleted graft cells. After one year, T-cell counts and TCRbeta diversity mostly came from new T cells.

The TCRbeta library was prepared with unique molecular identifiers. MiXCR, applied by TCRdb to the PCR reads, yields one record per CDR3 protein. This repertoire shows 200,000 or so distinct CDR3 sequences, 5% to 7.5% found once; its top ten account for around 4.1%. The source is a girl under three years old with combined immunodeficiency, due to receive a stem cell transplant. The input for sequencing was PBMCs, taken before TCRalphabeta/CD19-depleted stem cell transplant.

CDR3 in amino acids: CASSLGIFRDRETEAFF. For the CDR3, the DNA is TGTGCCAGCAGCTTAGGTATCTTCCGGGACAGGGAAACTGAAGCTTTCTTT. This sequence joins TRBV7-2 and TRBJ1-1; 9 nucleotides align to TRBD1. Germline values: CDR1 SGHTA, CDR2 FQGNSA. The junction had 11 bases not matched to a gene; V was cut back by 1 base and J by 5 bases. This CDR3 has 17 amino acids.